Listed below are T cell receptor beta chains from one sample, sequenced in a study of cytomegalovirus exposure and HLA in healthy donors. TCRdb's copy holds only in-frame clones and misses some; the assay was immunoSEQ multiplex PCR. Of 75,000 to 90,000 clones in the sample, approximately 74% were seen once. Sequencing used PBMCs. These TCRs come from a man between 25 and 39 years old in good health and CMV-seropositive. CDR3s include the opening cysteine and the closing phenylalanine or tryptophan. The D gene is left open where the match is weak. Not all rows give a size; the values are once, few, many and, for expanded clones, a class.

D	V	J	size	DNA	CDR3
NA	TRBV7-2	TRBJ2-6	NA	TGTGCCAGCAGCTTAGCGAGCTCTGGGGCCAACGTCCTGACTTTC	CASSLASSGANVLTF
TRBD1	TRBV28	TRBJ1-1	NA	TGTGCCAGCAGAGCCCTATCTTTGGACAGGGGTACTGAAGCTTTCTTT	CASRALSLDRGTEAFF
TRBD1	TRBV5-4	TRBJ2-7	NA	TGTGCCAGCAGCTTATGGACAGGGGACGAGCAGTACTTC	CASSLWTGDEQYF
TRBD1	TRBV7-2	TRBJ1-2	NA	TGTGCCAGCAGCTTAGTTACAGGGGGCGATGGCTACACCTTC	CASSLVTGGDGYTF
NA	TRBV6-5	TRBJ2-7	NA	TGTGCCAGCAGTTTGGGGACACCCTACGAGCAGTACTTC	CASSLGTPYEQYF
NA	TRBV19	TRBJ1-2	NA	TGTGCCAGTAGTCCTCGGGGGGCCTATGGCTACACCTTC	CASSPRGAYGYTF
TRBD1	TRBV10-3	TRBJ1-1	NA	TGTGCCATCAGTCACCCTGACAGGGGACACGCTGAAGCTTTCTTT	CAISHPDRGHAEAFF
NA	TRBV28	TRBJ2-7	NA	TGTGCCAGCAGTTTTGGAGACTACGAGCAGTACTTC	CASSFGDYEQYF
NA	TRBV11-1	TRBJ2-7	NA	TGTGCCAGCAGCCGCGGACAGAACCTCTACGAGCAGTACTTC	CASSRGQNLYEQYF
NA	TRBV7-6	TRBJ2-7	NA	TGTGCCAGCAGCTTAGGCGGGCCTGAAGTCTACGAGCAGTACTTC	CASSLGGPEVYEQYF
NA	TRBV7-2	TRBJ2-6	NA	TGTGCCAGCAGCCGGGACTCTGGGGCCAACGTCCTGACTTTC	CASSRDSGANVLTF
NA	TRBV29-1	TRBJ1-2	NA	TGCAGCGTTGAATATACCATCGGCTATGGCTACACCTTC	CSVEYTIGYGYTF
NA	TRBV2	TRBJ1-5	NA	TGTGCCACCGCCCCTAGTGGCAATCAGCCCCAGCATTTT	CATAPSGNQPQHF
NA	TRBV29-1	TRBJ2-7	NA	TGCAGCGTTTCAGGGGGGAACTCCTACGAGCAGTACTTC	CSVSGGNSYEQYF
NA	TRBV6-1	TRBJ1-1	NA	TGTGCCAGCAGTACACAGGGAGTAGGAACTGAAGCTTTCTTT	CASSTQGVGTEAFF
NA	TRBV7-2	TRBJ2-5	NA	TGTGCCAGCCTCTTGAGGGGTGTGGGGGGGGGCCGGCAAGAGACCCAGTACTTC	CASLLRGVGGGRQETQYF
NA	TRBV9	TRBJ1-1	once	TGTGCCAGCAGCCCCGGGGGGGCATGGACTGAAGCTTTCTTT	CASSPGGAWTEAFF
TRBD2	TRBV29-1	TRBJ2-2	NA	TGCAGCGTTGGAAGTCTAGCGGACAACACCGGGGAGCTGTTTTTT	CSVGSLADNTGELFF
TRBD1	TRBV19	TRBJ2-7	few	TGTGCCAGTAGTATGGGGACAGGGTATGTGTACGAGCAGTACTTC	CASSMGTGYVYEQYF
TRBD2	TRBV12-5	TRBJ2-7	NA	TGTGCTAGTGGTTGGGGCGGGGGACGGCTCTCCGAGCAGTACTTC	CASGWGGGRLSEQYF
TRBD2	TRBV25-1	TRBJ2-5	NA	TGTGCCAGCAGTGACACGCGGGGGATGGAAGAGACCCAGTACTTC	CASSDTRGMEETQYF
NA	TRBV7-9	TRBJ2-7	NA	TGTGCCAGCAGCTCCGGGTTAATGGGCTACGAGCAGTACTTC	CASSSGLMGYEQYF
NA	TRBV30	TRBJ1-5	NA	TGTGCCTGGAGTGTAGGAGGGCCACTTTATAGCAATCAGCCCCAGAATTTT	CAWSVGGPLYSNQPQNF
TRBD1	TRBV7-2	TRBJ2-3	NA	TGTGCCAGCAGCTTAGCAGGGGGCCGAGATACGCAGTATTTT	CASSLAGGRDTQYF
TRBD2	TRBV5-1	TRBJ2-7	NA	TGCGCCAGCAGCTTGGTAGTAGCGGGAGCGTACGAGCAGTACTTC	CASSLVVAGAYEQYF
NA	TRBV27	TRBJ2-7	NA	TGTGCCAGCAGTTTAGGGGGGGGCCCCTACGAGCAGTACTTC	CASSLGGGPYEQYF
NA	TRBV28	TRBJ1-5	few	TGTGCCAGCAGCTCAGGGGCAATGGGGAATCAGCCCCAGCATTTT	CASSSGAMGNQPQHF
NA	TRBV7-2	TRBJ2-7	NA	TGTGCCAGCAGCTTATTTCAGGGACAACGCTACGAGCAGTACTTC	CASSLFQGQRYEQYF
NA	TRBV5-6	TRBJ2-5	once	TGTGCCAGCAGCTCGACTAGTTTGGAGACCCAGTACTTC	CASSSTSLETQYF
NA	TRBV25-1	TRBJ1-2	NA	TGTGCCAGCAGTGTAGGGAGCTATGGCTACACCTTC	CASSVGSYGYTF
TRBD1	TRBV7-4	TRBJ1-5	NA	TGTGCCAGCAGCGCCTCTCGGAGGCAGGGGGATCAGCCCCAGCATTTT	CASSASRRQGDQPQHF
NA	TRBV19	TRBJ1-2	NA	TGTGCCAGTAGTACTGGGATGGGACTCGGCTACACCTTC	CASSTGMGLGYTF
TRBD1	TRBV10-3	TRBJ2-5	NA	TGTGCCATCAAAGGTGGACAGGCTGGGGAGACCCAGTACTTC	CAIKGGQAGETQYF
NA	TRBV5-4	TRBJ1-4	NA	TGTGCCAGCAGCTTGGGGGGCAATGAAAAACTGTTTTTT	CASSLGGNEKLFF
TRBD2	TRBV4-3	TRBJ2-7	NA	TGCGCCAGCAGCCAAGATACTGGCGGGAGGGCCCGAGAGCAGTACTTC	CASSQDTGGRAREQYF
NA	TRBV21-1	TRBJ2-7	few	TGTGCCAGCAGCAATTTAGACAGGGCCTACGAGCAGTACTTC	CASSNLDRAYEQYF
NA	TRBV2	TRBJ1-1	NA	TGTGCCAGCAGTGAAACAGATCTTGGAGCTTTCTTT	CASSETDLGAFF
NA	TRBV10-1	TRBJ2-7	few	TGCGCCAGCAGTGAGGCAGGGTCCTACGAGCAGTACTTC	CASSEAGSYEQYF
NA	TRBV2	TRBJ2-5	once	TGTGCCCGAGACATAGTAAACGGGGGAGAGACCCAGTACTTC	CARDIVNGGETQYF
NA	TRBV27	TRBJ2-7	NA	TGTGCCAGCAGTCTCGACTACCGGTCCTACGAGCAGTACTTC	CASSLDYRSYEQYF
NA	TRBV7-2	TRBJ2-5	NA	TGTGCCAGCAGCTTAGAGGCAGGGGAAAAGACCCAGTACTTC	CASSLEAGEKTQYF
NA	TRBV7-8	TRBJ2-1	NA	TGTGCCAGCAGCTTGGACAGCTACAATGAGCAGTTCTTC	CASSLDSYNEQFF
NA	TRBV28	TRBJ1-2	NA	TGTGCCACCCTGGAAGGGGATAGGGTTGGCTACACCTTC	CATLEGDRVGYTF
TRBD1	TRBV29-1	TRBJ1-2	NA	TGCAGCGTAGGGGGACAGGCGTTCAACTATGGCTACACCTTC	CSVGGQAFNYGYTF
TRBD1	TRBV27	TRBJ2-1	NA	TGTGCCAGCAGTTCACCGGGACAGGACTACAATGAGCAGTTCTTC	CASSSPGQDYNEQFF